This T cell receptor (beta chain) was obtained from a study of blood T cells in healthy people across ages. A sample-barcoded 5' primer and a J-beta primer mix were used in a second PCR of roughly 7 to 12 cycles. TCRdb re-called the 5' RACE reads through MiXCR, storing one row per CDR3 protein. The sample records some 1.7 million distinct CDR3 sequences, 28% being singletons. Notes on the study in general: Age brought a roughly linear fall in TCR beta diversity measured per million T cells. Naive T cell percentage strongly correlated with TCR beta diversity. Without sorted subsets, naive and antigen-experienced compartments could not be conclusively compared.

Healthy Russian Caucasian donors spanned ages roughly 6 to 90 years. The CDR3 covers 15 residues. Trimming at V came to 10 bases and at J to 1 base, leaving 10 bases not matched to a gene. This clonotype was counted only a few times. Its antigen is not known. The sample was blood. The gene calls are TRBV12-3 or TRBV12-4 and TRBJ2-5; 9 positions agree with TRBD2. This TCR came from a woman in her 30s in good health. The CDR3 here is CATSAGGRAQETQYF. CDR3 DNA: TGTGCCACTAGCGCAGGCGGGAGGGCCCAAGAGACCCAGTACTTC.